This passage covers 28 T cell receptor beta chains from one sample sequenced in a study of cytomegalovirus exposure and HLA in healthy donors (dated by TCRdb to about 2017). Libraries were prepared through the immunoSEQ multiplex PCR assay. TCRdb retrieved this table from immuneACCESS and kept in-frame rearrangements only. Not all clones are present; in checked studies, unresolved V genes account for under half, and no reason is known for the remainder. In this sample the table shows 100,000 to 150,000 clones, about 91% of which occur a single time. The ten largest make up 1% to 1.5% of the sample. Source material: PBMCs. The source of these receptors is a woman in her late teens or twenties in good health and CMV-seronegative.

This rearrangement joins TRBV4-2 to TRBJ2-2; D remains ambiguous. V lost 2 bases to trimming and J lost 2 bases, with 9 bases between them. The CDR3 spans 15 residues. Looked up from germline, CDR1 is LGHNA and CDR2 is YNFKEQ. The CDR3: CASSQYFENTGELFF. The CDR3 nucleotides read TGTGCCAGCAGCCAATACTTTGAAAACACCGGGGAGCTGTTTTTT.

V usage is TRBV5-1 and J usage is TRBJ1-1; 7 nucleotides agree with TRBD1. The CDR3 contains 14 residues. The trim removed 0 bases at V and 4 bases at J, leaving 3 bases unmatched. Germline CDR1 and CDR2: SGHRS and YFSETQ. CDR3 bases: TGCGCCAGCAGCTTGGACAGGGGCGGCACTGAAGCTTTCTTT. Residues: CASSLDRGGTEAFF. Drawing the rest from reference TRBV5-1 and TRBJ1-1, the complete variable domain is KAGVTQTPRYLIKTRGQQVTLSCSPISGHRSVSWYQQTPGQGLQFLFEYFSETQRNKGNFPGRFSGRQFSNSRSEMNVSTLELGDSALYLCASSLDRGGTEAFFGQGTRLTVV.

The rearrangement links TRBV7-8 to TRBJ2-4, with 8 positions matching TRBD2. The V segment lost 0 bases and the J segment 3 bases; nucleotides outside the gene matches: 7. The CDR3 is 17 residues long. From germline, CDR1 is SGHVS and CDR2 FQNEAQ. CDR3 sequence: CASSLARRGGGKNIQYF. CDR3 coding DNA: TGTGCCAGCAGCTTAGCGCGACGGGGGGGCGGCAAAAACATTCAGTACTTC.

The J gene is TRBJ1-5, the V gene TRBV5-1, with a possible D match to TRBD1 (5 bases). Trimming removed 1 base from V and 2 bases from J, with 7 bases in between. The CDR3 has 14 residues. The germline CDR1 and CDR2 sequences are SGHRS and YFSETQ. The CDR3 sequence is CASSLLGGNQPQHF. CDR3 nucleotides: TGCGCCAGCAGCTTGTTAGGGGGCAATCAGCCCCAGCATTTT.

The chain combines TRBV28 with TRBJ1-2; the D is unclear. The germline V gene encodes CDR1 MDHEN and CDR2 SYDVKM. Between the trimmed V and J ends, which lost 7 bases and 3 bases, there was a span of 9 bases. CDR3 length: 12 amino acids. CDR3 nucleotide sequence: TGTGCCAGCACCCCCTCGGACTATGGCTACACCTTC. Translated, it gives CASTPSDYGYTF.

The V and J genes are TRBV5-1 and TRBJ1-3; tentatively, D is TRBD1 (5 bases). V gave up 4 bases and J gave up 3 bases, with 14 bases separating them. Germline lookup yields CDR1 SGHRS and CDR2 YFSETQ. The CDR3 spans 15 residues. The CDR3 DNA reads TGCGCCAGCAGCCGGACGGGGGTAGGTGGAAACACCATATATTTT. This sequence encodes CASSRTGVGGNTIYF.

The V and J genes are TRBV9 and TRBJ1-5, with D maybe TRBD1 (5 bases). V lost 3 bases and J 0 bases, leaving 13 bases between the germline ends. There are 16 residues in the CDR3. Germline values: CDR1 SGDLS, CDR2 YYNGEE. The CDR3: CASSAGTFNSNQPQHF. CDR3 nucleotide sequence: TGTGCCAGCAGCGCAGGGACTTTCAATAGCAATCAGCCCCAGCATTTT.

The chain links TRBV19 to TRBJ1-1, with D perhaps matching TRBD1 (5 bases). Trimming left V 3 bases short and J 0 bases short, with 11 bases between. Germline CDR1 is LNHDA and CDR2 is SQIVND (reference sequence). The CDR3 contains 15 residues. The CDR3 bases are TGTGCCAGTAGTATGGATCGGGGGATGAACACTGAAGCTTTCTTT. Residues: CASSMDRGMNTEAFF.

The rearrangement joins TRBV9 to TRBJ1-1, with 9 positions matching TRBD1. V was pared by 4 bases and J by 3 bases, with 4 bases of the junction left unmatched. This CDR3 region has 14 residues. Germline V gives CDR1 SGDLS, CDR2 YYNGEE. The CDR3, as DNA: TGTGCCAGCAGCCCCCGACAGGGGGACACTGAAGCTTTCTTT. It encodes CASSPRQGDTEAFF.

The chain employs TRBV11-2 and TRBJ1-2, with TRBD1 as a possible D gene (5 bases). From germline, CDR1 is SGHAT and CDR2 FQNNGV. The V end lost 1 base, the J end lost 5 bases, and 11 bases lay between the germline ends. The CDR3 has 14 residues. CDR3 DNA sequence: TGTGCCAGCAGCTTAGGCAGGGCGACGTATGGCTACACCTTC. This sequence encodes CASSLGRATYGYTF.

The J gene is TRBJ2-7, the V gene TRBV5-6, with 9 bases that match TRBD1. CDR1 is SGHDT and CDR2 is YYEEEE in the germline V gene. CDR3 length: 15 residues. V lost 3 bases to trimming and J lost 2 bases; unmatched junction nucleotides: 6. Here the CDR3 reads CASSSSGTGTYEQYF. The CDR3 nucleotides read TGTGCCAGCAGCTCCTCCGGGACAGGGACCTACGAGCAGTACTTC.

The CDR3 DNA follows: TGTGCCAGCAGCTTGCAGGGCTGGCCTGAGCAGTTCTTC. Encoded protein: CASSLQGWPEQFF. The chain carries TRBV5-6 and TRBJ2-1, with a tentative D call TRBD1 (5 bases). V was pared by 1 base and J by 9 bases, with 11 bases between. The CDR3 has 13 residues. CDR1 SGHDT and CDR2 YYEEEE come from the germline V gene.

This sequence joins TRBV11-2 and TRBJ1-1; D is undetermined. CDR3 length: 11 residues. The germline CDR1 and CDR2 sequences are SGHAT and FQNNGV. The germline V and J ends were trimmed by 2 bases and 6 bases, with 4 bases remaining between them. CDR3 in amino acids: CASSLYSEAFF. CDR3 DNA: TGTGCCAGCAGCTTATACTCTGAAGCTTTCTTT.

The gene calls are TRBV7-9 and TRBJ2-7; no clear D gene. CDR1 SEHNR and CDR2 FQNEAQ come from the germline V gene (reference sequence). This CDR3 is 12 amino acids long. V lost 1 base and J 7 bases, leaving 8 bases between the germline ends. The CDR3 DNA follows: TGTGCCAGCAGCTTAGAAGGCAGGGAGCAGTACTTC. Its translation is CASSLEGREQYF.

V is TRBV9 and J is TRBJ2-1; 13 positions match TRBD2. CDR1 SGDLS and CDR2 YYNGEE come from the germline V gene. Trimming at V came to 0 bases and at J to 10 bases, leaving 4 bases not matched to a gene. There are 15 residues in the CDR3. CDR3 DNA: TGTGCCAGCAGCGTAGAGGGACTAGCGGGGAAGGAGCAGTTCTTC. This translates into CASSVEGLAGKEQFF.

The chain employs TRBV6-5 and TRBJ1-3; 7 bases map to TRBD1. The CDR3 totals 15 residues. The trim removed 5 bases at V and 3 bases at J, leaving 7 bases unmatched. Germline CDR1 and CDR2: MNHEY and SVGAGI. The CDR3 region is CASSHDRALGNTIYF. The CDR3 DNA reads TGTGCCAGCAGTCACGACAGGGCCCTTGGAAACACCATATATTTT.

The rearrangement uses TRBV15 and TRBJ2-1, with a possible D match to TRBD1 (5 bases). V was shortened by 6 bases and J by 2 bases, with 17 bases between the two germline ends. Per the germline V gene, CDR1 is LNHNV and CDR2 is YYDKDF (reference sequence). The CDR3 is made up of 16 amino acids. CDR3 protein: CATRPWGTPPYNEQFF. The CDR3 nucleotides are TGTGCCACCAGACCCTGGGGCACCCCCCCCTACAATGAGCAGTTCTTC.

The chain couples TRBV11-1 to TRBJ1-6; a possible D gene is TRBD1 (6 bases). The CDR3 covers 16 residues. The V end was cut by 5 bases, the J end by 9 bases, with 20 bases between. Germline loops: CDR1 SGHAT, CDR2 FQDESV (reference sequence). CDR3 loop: CASSARPDRPGSPLHF. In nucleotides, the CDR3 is TGTGCCAGCAGCGCGAGACCGGACAGACCCGGTTCACCCCTCCACTTT.

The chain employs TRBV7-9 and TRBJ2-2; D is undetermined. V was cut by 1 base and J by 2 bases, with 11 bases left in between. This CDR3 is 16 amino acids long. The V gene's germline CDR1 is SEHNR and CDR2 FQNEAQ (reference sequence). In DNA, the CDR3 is TGTGCCAGCAGCTTAGGGCTCCAACAAAACACCGGGGAGCTGTTTTTT. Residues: CASSLGLQQNTGELFF.

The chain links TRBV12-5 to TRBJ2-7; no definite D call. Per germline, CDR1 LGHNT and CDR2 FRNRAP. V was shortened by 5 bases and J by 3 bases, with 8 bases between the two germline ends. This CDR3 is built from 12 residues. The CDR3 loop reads CASGILSYEQYF. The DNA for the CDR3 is TGTGCTAGTGGTATTCTGAGCTACGAGCAGTACTTC.

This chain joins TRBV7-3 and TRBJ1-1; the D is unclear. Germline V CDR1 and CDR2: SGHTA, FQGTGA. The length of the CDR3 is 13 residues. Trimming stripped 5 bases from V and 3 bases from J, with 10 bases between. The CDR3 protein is CASSPRRDTEAFF. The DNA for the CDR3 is TGTGCCAGCAGCCCCCGGCGGGACACTGAAGCTTTCTTT.

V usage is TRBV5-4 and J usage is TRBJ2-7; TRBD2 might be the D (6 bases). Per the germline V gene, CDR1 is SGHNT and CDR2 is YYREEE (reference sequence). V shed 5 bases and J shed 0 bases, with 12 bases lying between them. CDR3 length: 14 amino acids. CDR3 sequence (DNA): TGTGCCAGCAGAAGAGCGGGTAGCTCCTACGAGCAGTACTTC. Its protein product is CASRRAGSSYEQYF.

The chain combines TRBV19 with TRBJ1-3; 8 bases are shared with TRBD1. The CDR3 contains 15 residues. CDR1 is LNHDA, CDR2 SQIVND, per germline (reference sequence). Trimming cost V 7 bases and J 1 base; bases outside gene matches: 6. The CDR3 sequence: CASTDRGSSGNTIYF. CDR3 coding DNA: TGTGCCAGTACCGACAGGGGATCTTCTGGAAACACCATATATTTT.

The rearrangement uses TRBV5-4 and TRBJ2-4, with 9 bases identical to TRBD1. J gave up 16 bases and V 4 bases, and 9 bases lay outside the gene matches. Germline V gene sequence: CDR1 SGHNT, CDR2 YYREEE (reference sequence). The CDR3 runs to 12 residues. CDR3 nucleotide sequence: TGTGCCAGCAGCGTAGACGGGACAGGGATCTACTTC. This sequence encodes CASSVDGTGIYF.

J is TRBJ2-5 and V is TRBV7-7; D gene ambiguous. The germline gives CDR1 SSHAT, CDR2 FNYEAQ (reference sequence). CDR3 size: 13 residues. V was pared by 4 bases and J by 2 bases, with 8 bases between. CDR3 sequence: CASSSIEQETQYF. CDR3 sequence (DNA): TGTGCCAGCAGCTCCATAGAGCAAGAGACCCAGTACTTC.

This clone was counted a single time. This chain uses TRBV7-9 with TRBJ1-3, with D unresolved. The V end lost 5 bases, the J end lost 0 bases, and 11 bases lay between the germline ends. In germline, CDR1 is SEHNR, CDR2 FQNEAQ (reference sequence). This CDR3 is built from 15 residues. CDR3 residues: CASSPSPSSGNTIYF. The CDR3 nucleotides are TGTGCCAGCAGCCCGTCTCCCTCCTCTGGAAACACCATATATTTT.

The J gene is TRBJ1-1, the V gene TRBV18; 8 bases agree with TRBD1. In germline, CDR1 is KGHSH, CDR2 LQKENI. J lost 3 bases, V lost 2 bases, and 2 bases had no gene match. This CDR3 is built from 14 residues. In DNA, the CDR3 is TGTGCCAGCTCACCAGGGACAGGACACACTGAAGCTTTCTTT. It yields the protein CASSPGTGHTEAFF.

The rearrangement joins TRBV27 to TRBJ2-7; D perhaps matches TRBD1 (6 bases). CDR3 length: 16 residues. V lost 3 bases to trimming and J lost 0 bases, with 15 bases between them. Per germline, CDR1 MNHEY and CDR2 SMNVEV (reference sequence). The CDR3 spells CASSFSQGPSSYEQYF. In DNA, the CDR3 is TGTGCCAGCAGTTTCTCCCAGGGGCCCAGCTCCTACGAGCAGTACTTC.